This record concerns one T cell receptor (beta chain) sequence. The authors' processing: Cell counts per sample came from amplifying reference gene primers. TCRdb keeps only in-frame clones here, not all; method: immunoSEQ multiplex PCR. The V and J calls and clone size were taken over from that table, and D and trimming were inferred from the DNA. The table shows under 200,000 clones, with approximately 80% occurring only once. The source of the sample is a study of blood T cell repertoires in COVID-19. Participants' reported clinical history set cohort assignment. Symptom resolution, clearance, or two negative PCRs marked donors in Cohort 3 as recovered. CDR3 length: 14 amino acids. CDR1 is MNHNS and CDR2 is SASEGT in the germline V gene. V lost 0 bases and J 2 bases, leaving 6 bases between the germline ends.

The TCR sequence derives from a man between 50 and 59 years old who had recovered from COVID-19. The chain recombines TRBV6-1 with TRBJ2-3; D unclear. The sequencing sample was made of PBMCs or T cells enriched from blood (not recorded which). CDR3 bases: TGTGCCAGCAGTGAAGCCTACCACACAGATACGCAGTATTTT. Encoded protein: CASSEAYHTDTQYF.